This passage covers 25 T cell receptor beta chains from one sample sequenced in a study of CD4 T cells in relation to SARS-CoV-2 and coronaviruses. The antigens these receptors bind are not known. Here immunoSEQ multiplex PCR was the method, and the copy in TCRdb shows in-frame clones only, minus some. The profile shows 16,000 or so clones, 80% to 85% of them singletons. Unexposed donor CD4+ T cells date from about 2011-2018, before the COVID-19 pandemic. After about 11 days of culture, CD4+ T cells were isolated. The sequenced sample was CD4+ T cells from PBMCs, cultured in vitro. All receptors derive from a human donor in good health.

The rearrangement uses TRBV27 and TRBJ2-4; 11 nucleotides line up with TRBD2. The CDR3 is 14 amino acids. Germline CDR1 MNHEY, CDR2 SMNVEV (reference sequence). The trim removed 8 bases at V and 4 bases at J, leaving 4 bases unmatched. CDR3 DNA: TGTGCCAGCCCATGGACTAGCGGGAAAAACATTCAGTACTTC. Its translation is CASPWTSGKNIQYF.

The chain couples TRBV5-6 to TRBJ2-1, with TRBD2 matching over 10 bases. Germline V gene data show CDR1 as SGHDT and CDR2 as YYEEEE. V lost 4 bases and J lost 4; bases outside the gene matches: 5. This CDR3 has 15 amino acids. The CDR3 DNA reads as TGTGCCAGCAGCGTAGCGGGAGGACCTTACAATGAGCAGTTCTTC. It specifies CASSVAGGPYNEQFF.

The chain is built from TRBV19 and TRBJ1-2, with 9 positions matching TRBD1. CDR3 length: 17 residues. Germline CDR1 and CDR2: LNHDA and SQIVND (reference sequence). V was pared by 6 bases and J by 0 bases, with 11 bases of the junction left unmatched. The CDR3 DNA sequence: TGTGCCAGTAGGAATCCGGGACAGGGTACTACTAACTATGGCTACACCTTC. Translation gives CASRNPGQGTTNYGYTF.

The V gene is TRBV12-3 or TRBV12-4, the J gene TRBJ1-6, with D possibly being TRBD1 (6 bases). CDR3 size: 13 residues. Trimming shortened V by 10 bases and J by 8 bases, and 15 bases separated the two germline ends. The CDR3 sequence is CATSQGSDSPLHF. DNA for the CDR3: TGTGCCACCTCCCAGGGGAGTGATTCACCCCTCCACTTT.

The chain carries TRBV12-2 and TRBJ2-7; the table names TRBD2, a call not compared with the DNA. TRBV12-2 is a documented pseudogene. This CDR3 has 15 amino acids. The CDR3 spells CASRLSPSGDHEQYF. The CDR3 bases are TGTGCAAGTCGCTTATCCCCTAGCGGGGACCACGAGCAGTACTTC.

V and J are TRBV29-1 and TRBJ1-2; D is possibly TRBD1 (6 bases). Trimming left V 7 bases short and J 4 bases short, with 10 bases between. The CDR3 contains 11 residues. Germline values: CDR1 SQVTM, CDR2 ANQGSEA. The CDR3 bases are TGCAGCGGACAGGATCCCTATGGCTACACCTTC. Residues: CSGQDPYGYTF. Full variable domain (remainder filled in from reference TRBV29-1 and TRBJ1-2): SAVISQKPSRDICQRGTSLTIQCQVDSQVTMMFWYRQQPGQSLTLIATANQGSEATYESGFVIDKFPISRPNLTFSTLTVSNMSPEDSSIYLCSGQDPYGYTFGSGTRLTVV.

The CDR3 reads CASSATLETEAFF. The CDR3 nucleotides are TGTGCCAGCAGTGCTACCCTGGAAACTGAAGCTTTCTTT. This chain connects TRBV2 to TRBJ1-1; D unclear. V dropped 4 bases and J dropped 5 bases, with 11 bases sitting between them. The CDR3 totals 13 residues. The germline V gene has CDR1 SNHLY and CDR2 FYNNEI.

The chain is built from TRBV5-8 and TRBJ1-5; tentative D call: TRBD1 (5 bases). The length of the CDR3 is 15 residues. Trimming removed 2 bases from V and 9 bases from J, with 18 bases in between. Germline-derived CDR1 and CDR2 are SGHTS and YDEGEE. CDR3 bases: TGTGCCAGCAGCTTATTGTCAGGGTCCGCTCGGCCCCAGCATTTT. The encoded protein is CASSLLSGSARPQHF.

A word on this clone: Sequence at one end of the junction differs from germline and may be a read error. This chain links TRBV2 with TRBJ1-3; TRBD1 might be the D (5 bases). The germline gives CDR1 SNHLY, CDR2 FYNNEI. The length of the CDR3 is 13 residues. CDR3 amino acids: CARRESSGNTIYF. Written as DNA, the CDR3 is TGTGCCCGCAGGGAGAGCTCTGGAAACACCATATATTTT.

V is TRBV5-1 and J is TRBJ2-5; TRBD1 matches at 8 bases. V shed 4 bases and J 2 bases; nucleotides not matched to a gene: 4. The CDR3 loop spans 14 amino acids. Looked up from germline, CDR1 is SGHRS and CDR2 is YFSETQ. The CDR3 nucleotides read TGCGCCAGCAGCCGGGACAGGCCACAAGAGACCCAGTACTTC. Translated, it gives CASSRDRPQETQYF.

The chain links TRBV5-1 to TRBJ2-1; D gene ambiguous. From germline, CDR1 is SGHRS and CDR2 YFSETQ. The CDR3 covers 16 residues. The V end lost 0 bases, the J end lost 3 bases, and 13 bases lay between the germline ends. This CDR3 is CASSLEGANLYNEQFF. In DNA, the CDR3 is TGCGCCAGCAGCTTGGAAGGTGCGAACCTCTACAATGAGCAGTTCTTC.

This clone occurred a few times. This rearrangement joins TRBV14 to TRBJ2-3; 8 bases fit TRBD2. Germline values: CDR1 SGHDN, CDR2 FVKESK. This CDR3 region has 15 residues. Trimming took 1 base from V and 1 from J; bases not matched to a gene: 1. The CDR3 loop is CASSQVTSGTDTQYF. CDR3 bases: TGTGCCAGCAGCCAAGTGACTAGCGGCACAGATACGCAGTATTTT.

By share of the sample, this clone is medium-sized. The CDR3 here is CASSLQANTEAFF. For the CDR3, the DNA is TGTGCCAGCAGTCTCCAGGCGAACACTGAAGCTTTCTTT. This rearrangement joins TRBV14 to TRBJ1-1; no definite D call. Trimming took 6 bases from V and 1 from J, leaving 9 bases between them. Germline loops: CDR1 SGHDN, CDR2 FVKESK. This CDR3 contains 13 residues.

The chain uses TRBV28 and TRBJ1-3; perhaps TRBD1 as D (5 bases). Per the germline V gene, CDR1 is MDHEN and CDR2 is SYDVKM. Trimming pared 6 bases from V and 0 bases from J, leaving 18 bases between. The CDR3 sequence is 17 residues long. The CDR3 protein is CASSEPGGTSSGNTIYF. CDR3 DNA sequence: TGTGCCAGCAGCGAGCCGGGGGGAACGAGCTCTGGAAACACCATATATTTT.

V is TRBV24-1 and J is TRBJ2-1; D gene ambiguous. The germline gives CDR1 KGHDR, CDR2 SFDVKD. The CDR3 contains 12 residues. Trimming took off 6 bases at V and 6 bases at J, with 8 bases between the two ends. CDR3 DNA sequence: TGTGCCACCAGTCGAGTTTCCAATGAGCAGTTCTTC. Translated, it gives CATSRVSNEQFF.

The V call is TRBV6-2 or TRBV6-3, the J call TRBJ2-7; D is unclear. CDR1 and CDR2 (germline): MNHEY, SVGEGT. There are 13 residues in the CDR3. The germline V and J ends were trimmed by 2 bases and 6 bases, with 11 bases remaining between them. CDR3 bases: TGTGCCAGCAGTTACCCGATGGGGTCCGAGCAGTACTTC. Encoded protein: CASSYPMGSEQYF.

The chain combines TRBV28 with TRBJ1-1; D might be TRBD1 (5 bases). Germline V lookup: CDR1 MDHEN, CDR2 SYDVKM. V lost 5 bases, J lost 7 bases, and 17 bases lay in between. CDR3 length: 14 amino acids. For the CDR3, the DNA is TGTGCCAGCAGTACCGGGACGCCAACGGGTGAAGCTTTCTTT. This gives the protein CASSTGTPTGEAFF. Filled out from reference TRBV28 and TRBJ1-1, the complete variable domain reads DVKVTQSSRYLVKRTGEKVFLECVQDMDHENMFWYRQDPGLGLRLIYFSYDVKMKEKGDIPEGYSVSREKKERFSLILESASTNQTSMYLCASSTGTPTGEAFFGQGTRLTVV.

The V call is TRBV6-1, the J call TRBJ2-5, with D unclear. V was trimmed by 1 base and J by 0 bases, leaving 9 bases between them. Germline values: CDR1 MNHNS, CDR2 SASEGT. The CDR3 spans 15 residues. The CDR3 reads CASSEVIIDQETQYF. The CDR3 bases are TGTGCCAGCAGTGAAGTTATCATCGACCAAGAGACCCAGTACTTC.

In nucleotides, the CDR3 is TGTGCCAGCAGCCCCCGGACAGTACCCCAGGGCTATGGCTACACCTTC. Encoded protein: CASSPRTVPQGYGYTF. This sequence joins TRBV7-8 and TRBJ1-2; D might be TRBD1 (6 bases). The germline V and J ends were trimmed by 5 bases and 4 bases, with 20 bases remaining between them. The germline CDR1 and CDR2 sequences are SGHVS and FQNEAQ. This CDR3 has 16 residues.

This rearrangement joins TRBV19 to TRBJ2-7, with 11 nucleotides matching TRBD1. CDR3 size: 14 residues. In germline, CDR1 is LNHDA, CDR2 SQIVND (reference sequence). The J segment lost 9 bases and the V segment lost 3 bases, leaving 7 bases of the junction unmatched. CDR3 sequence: CASSMARDRGMQYF. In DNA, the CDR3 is TGTGCCAGTAGTATGGCCCGGGACAGGGGGATGCAGTACTTC.

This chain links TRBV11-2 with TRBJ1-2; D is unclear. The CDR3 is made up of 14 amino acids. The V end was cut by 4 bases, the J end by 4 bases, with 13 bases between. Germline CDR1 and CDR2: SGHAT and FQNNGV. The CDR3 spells CASSSRTLTYGYTF. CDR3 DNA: TGTGCCAGCAGCTCAAGGACGTTAACCTATGGCTACACCTTC.

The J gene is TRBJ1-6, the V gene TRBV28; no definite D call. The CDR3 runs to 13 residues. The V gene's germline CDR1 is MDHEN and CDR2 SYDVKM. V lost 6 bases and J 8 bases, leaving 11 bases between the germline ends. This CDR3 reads CASSGRWDSPLHF. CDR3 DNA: TGTGCCAGCAGCGGACGCTGGGATTCACCCCTCCACTTT.

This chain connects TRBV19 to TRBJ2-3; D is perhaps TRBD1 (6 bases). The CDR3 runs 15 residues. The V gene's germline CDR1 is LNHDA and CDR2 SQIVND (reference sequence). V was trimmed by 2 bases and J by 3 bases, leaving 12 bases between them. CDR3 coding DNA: TGTGCCAGTAGTATAAGGGTCAGGGGTACAGATACGCAGTATTTT. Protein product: CASSIRVRGTDTQYF.

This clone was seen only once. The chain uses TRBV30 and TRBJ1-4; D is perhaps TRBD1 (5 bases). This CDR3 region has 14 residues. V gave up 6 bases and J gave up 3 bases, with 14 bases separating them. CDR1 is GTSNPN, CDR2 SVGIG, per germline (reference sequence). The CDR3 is CACRVRLSNEKLFF. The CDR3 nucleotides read TGTGCCTGCAGGGTTCGGCTATCTAATGAAAAACTGTTTTTT.

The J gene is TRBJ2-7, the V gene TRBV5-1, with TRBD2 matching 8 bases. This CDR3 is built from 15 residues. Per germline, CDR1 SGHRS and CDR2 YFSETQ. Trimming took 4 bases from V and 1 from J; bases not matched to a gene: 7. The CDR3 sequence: CASSAGIAGSYEQYF. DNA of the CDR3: TGCGCCAGCAGCGCCGGGATAGCGGGGTCCTACGAGCAGTACTTC. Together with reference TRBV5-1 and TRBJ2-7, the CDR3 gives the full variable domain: KAGVTQTPRYLIKTRGQQVTLSCSPISGHRSVSWYQQTPGQGLQFLFEYFSETQRNKGNFPGRFSGRQFSNSRSEMNVSTLELGDSALYLCASSAGIAGSYEQYFGPGTRLTVT.